The rows below give T cell receptor beta chains drawn from one sample of a study of T cells in Graves' hyperthyroidism and ophthalmopathy. TCRdb independently ran MiXCR on the multiplex PCR reads; one entry per CDR3 protein. The sample includes some 770,000 distinct CDR3 sequences, about 15% of them seen just once. The sample comprised blood. These receptors were collected from a young man with Graves' hyperthyroidism. CDR3s include the opening cysteine and the closing phenylalanine or tryptophan. Each record gives: V gene, J gene, clone size, D gene, CDR3 protein, CDR3 DNA. D genes are given only for firm matches. The size field is filled for only some rows; it gives once, few, many or a size class.

TRBV28	TRBJ1-1	.	TRBD1	CASSPGQGTILYTEAFF	TGTGCCAGCAGTCCCGGACAGGGGACGATTCTATACACTGAAGCTTTCTTT
TRBV27	TRBJ2-1	.	.	CASSIYTSSYNEQFF	TGTGCCAGCAGTATCTACACGAGCTCCTACAATGAGCAGTTCTTC
TRBV4-2	TRBJ2-7	.	.	CASSQDLPGLYEQYF	TGTGCCAGCAGCCAAGATCTCCCCGGCCTCTACGAGCAGTACTTC
TRBV24-1	TRBJ2-1	few	TRBD2	CATMTSGKGYNEQFF	TGTGCCACCATGACTAGCGGCAAGGGCTACAATGAGCAGTTCTTC
TRBV7-2	TRBJ2-1	.	.	CASSPTTGSPTFHEQFF	TGTGCCAGCAGCCCTACCACCGGGTCACCAACATTCCATGAGCAGTTCTTC
TRBV30	TRBJ1-5	many	.	CAWSVVKGFRSNQPQHF	TGTGCCTGGAGTGTAGTCAAGGGTTTCCGCAGCAATCAGCCCCAGCATTTT
TRBV24-1	TRBJ1-1	few	.	CATSDPPTGEAFF	TGTGCCACCAGTGATCCCCCGACAGGAGAAGCTTTCTTT
TRBV2	TRBJ2-5	few	.	CASSEVAMTQYF	TGTGCCAGCAGTGAAGTCGCAATGACCCAGTACTTC
TRBV5-1	TRBJ2-1	few	TRBD2	CASSQGQDEGGRLF	TGCGCCAGCAGCCAAGGCCAAGATGAGGGCGGGAGACTCTTC
TRBV2	TRBJ2-5	many	.	CASSELSKQETQYF	TGTGCCAGCAGTGAACTTAGCAAACAAGAGACCCAGTACTTC
TRBV6-1	TRBJ2-6	many	.	CASRDPTELTSGANVLTF	TGTGCCAGCAGGGACCCGACAGAACTAACCTCTGGGGCCAACGTCCTGACTTTC
TRBV28	TRBJ2-3	many	.	CASSSVASDTQYF	TGTGCCAGCAGTTCCGTAGCGTCAGATACGCAGTATTTT
TRBV12-3/TRBV12-4	TRBJ1-2	many	TRBD1	CASSLKLGWARQGLESSYGYTF	TGTGCCAGCAGTTTAAAGCTTGGCTGGGCACGACAGGGGTTGGAGTCATCGTATGGCTACACCTTC
TRBV10-3	TRBJ1-1	many	TRBD1	CAINYRGDTEAFF	TGTGCCATCAATTACAGGGGTGACACTGAAGCTTTCTTT
TRBV11-2	TRBJ2-7	.	.	CASSLTEEQYF	TGTGCCAGCAGCCTGACGGAAGAGCAGTACTTC
TRBV4-1	TRBJ2-7	few	TRBD1	CASSHPGQGNHEQYF	TGCGCCAGCAGCCATCCGGGACAGGGGAACCACGAGCAGTACTTC
TRBV28	TRBJ2-6	few	.	CASMGVSGANVLTF	TGTGCCAGCATGGGAGTCTCTGGGGCCAACGTCCTGACTTTC
TRBV2	TRBJ2-2	.	.	CASSQGQGGRTGELFF	TGTGCCAGCAGTCAGGGGCAGGGAGGAAGGACCGGGGAGCTGTTTTTT
TRBV7-2	TRBJ2-3	many	.	CASSLTLRGKRPDTQYF	TGTGCCAGCAGCTTAACCCTGAGGGGGAAAAGACCAGATACGCAGTATTTT
TRBV24-1	TRBJ2-7	.	TRBD2	CATAGGTSYEQYF	TGTGCCACCGCGGGGGGGACCTCCTACGAGCAGTACTTC
TRBV13	TRBJ2-5	.	.	CASSSIRDFLWETRYF	TGTGCCAGCAGCTCAATCAGGGACTTCCTCTGGGAGACCCGGTACTTC
TRBV20-1	TRBJ2-5	many	TRBD2	CSAIASLAQETQYF	TGCAGTGCTATCGCTTCACTAGCGCAAGAGACCCAGTACTTC
TRBV6-5	TRBJ1-1	.	.	CASSSSPGSAEAFF	TGTGCCAGCAGTTCATCCCCGGGGAGCGCTGAAGCTTTCTTT
TRBV2	TRBJ1-2	many	.	CASSADRFGYTF	TGTGCCAGCAGTGCTGACAGGTTTGGCTACACCTTC
TRBV11-1	TRBJ1-1	.	.	CASSLAYRGENTEAFF	TGTGCCAGCAGCTTAGCGTACCGGGGGGAGAACACTGAAGCTTTCTTT
TRBV2	TRBJ2-1	many	.	CASTGLGPYNEQFF	TGTGCCAGCACAGGGCTGGGGCCCTACAATGAGCAGTTCTTC
TRBV27	TRBJ1-4	.	.	CASRRNPGEKLFF	TGTGCCAGCAGAAGGAATCCGGGGGAAAAACTGTTTTTT
TRBV12-3/TRBV12-4	TRBJ2-7	.	.	CASSPVTTEQYF	TGTGCCAGCAGTCCCGTGACGACCGAGCAGTACTTC
TRBV27	TRBJ1-2	many	.	CASSLLGSRGYTF	TGTGCCAGCAGTTTATTAGGGTCGCGCGGCTACACCTTC
TRBV10-3	TRBJ2-7	.	TRBD1	CAISYPGTGGYEQYF	TGTGCCATCAGTTACCCCGGGACAGGGGGCTACGAGCAGTACTTC
TRBV6-1	TRBJ2-7	.	TRBD1	CASNTSPDRGPYEQYF	TGTGCCAGCAATACATCGCCAGACAGGGGGCCGTACGAGCAGTACTTC
TRBV4-1	TRBJ2-7	few	.	CASSQEYGGGTYEQYF	TGCGCCAGCAGCCAAGAGTACGGAGGAGGGACCTACGAGCAGTACTTC
TRBV20-1	TRBJ2-1	many	.	CSAPGRSYNEQFF	TGCAGTGCCCCGGGGCGGAGTTACAATGAGCAGTTCTTC
TRBV29-1	TRBJ2-1	few	TRBD2	CSGTIGRLDEQFF	TGCAGCGGAACAATCGGGAGGCTAGATGAGCAGTTCTTC
TRBV3-1	TRBJ2-2	.	.	CASSQFLWTANTGELFF	TGTGCCAGCAGCCAGTTTCTATGGACGGCGAACACCGGGGAGCTGTTTTTT
TRBV20-1	TRBJ2-7	many	.	CSARRGGAYEQYF	TGCAGTGCTAGACGGGGTGGGGCCTACGAGCAGTACTTC
TRBV3-1	TRBJ2-7	few	.	CASSQYGGAQLLNEQYF	TGTGCCAGCAGCCAATATGGTGGGGCCCAATTATTGAACGAGCAGTACTTC
TRBV6-2/TRBV6-3	TRBJ2-7	few	TRBD1	CASRTAGGQGNYEQYF	TGTGCCAGCAGGACCGCGGGGGGACAGGGGAACTACGAGCAGTACTTC
TRBV3-1	TRBJ2-1	many	.	CASSQPGGAGGPYNEQFF	TGTGCCAGCAGCCAGCCAGGGGGTGCGGGGGGCCCCTACAATGAGCAGTTCTTC
TRBV6-5	TRBJ2-1	.	TRBD1	CASSYFPGTGGRNEQFF	TGTGCCAGCAGTTACTTTCCCGGGACAGGGGGACGGAATGAGCAGTTCTTC
TRBV18	TRBJ2-7	.	TRBD1	CASSEDRVVGQYF	TGTGCCAGCTCAGAGGACAGGGTTGTAGGGCAGTACTTC
TRBV28	TRBJ2-5	many	TRBD2	CASSLGGGAKTQYF	TGTGCCAGCAGCCTAGGCGGGGGAGCCAAGACCCAGTACTTC
TRBV5-1	TRBJ2-1	.	.	CASSHVSVTVYNEQFF	TGCGCCAGCAGCCACGTGTCCGTGACTGTCTACAATGAGCAGTTCTTC
TRBV12-3/TRBV12-4	TRBJ2-7	few	TRBD1	CASSLFTGGYEQYF	TGTGCCAGCAGTTTATTCACAGGGGGATACGAGCAGTACTTC
TRBV6-2/TRBV6-3	TRBJ2-1	.	.	CASILETNSYNEQFF	TGTGCCAGCATCCTTGAGACCAACTCCTACAATGAGCAGTTCTTC
TRBV12-3/TRBV12-4	TRBJ2-7	many	.	CASSFYSGYLREQYF	TGTGCCAGCAGTTTTTACAGCGGTTACCTACGAGAGCAGTACTTC